A selection of T cell receptor beta chains follows, all from one sample in a study of cytomegalovirus exposure and HLA in healthy donors. Generated by immunoSEQ multiplex PCR, the TCRdb table keeps only in-frame clones and is missing some. Of more than 150,000 clones in the sample, about 79% were seen once. Sequenced input: PBMCs. These receptors were collected from a man aged 45-65 years in good health and CMV-seropositive. Each CDR3 is given with its conserved first and last residue. The D gene is left open where the match is weak. Some rows mark clone size as missing; the rest say once, few, many or name a class of expanded clone.

clone_size: NA
cdr3_length: 16
j_call: TRBJ2-5
d_call: NA
v_call: TRBV30
cdr3_nt: TGTGCCTGGAGTGTAAGCCCCTGGCGGTCGTGGGAGACCCAGTACTTC
cdr3_aa: CAWSVSPWRSWETQYF

clone_size: few
cdr3_length: 14
j_call: TRBJ1-1
d_call: TRBD1
v_call: TRBV25-1
cdr3_nt: TGTGCCAGCAGTGAAAGGGACAGGAACACTGAAGCTTTCTTT
cdr3_aa: CASSERDRNTEAFF

clone_size: NA
cdr3_length: 12
j_call: TRBJ1-1
d_call: NA
v_call: TRBV5-5
cdr3_nt: TGTGCCAGCAGCCGGTTGAGGACTGAAGCTTTCTTT
cdr3_aa: CASSRLRTEAFF

clone_size: NA
cdr3_length: 12
j_call: TRBJ1-5
d_call: NA
v_call: TRBV18
cdr3_nt: TGTGCCAGCTCCGAAGCCAATCAGCCCCAGCATTTT
cdr3_aa: CASSEANQPQHF

clone_size: NA
cdr3_length: 12
j_call: TRBJ2-6
d_call: NA
v_call: TRBV29-1
cdr3_nt: TGCAGCGTCGATTCTGGGGCCAACATCCTGACTTTC
cdr3_aa: CSVDSGANILTF

clone_size: NA
cdr3_length: 17
j_call: TRBJ1-2
d_call: NA
v_call: TRBV25-1
cdr3_nt: TGTGCCAGCAGTGAATATACCCCTACAGGAATGCAGAGTGGCTACACCTTC
cdr3_aa: CASSEYTPTGMQSGYTF

clone_size: NA
cdr3_length: 15
j_call: TRBJ1-6
d_call: TRBD1
v_call: TRBV13
cdr3_nt: TGTGCCAGCAGCCCCGGACAGGGATTTCCCTCACCCCTCCACTTT
cdr3_aa: CASSPGQGFPSPLHF

clone_size: NA
cdr3_length: 16
j_call: TRBJ1-4
d_call: TRBD1
v_call: TRBV5-1
cdr3_nt: TGCGCCAGCAGCCTCGGACAGGGTGCAACTAATGAAAAACTGTTTTTT
cdr3_aa: CASSLGQGATNEKLFF

clone_size: NA
cdr3_length: 14
j_call: TRBJ2-7
d_call: NA
v_call: TRBV9
cdr3_nt: TGTGCCAGCAGCGTAGGTCTAGGAACCTACGAGCAGTACTTC
cdr3_aa: CASSVGLGTYEQYF

clone_size: NA
cdr3_length: 15
j_call: TRBJ1-3
d_call: NA
v_call: TRBV27
cdr3_nt: TGTGCCAGCGGGCAGGCCCCCCCTTCTGGAAACACCATATATTTT
cdr3_aa: CASGQAPPSGNTIYF

clone_size: NA
cdr3_length: 16
j_call: TRBJ2-2
d_call: TRBD2
v_call: TRBV7-3
cdr3_nt: TGTGCCAGCAGCTTACGAGCGGGGGCCAACACCGGGGAGCTGTTTTTT
cdr3_aa: CASSLRAGANTGELFF

clone_size: NA
cdr3_length: 15
j_call: TRBJ2-1
d_call: TRBD2
v_call: TRBV13
cdr3_nt: TGTGCCAGCAGCCCGGGATCTAGCGGGTACAATGAGCAGTTCTTC
cdr3_aa: CASSPGSSGYNEQFF

clone_size: NA
cdr3_length: 15
j_call: TRBJ1-3
d_call: NA
v_call: TRBV4-1
cdr3_nt: TGCGCCAGCAGCCAAGATACAGGGCCTGGAAACACCATATATTTT
cdr3_aa: CASSQDTGPGNTIYF

clone_size: NA
cdr3_length: 16
j_call: TRBJ1-1
d_call: NA
v_call: TRBV9
cdr3_nt: TGTGCCAGCAGCCCAGAGCGGGGGCGAAGAAACACTGAAGCTTTCTTT
cdr3_aa: CASSPERGRRNTEAFF

clone_size: NA
cdr3_length: 15
j_call: TRBJ1-3
d_call: NA
v_call: TRBV5-5
cdr3_nt: TGTGCCAGCAGCGTTACAGGGCGGTCTGGAAACACCATATATTTT
cdr3_aa: CASSVTGRSGNTIYF

clone_size: once
cdr3_length: 18
j_call: TRBJ2-1
d_call: TRBD2
v_call: TRBV11-3
cdr3_nt: TGTGCCAGCAGCTTAGCCGGGACTAGCGGGGGAAAAGCCAATGAGCAGTTCTTC
cdr3_aa: CASSLAGTSGGKANEQFF

clone_size: NA
cdr3_length: 14
j_call: TRBJ1-5
d_call: NA
v_call: TRBV15
cdr3_nt: TGTGCCACCAGCAGAGGCGGGGTAGGCCAGCCCCAGCATTTT
cdr3_aa: CATSRGGVGQPQHF

clone_size: few
cdr3_length: 13
j_call: TRBJ1-2
d_call: TRBD1
v_call: TRBV6-5
cdr3_nt: TGTGCCAGCAGTAATGACAGGGTCTATGGCTACACCTTC
cdr3_aa: CASSNDRVYGYTF

clone_size: NA
cdr3_length: 14
j_call: TRBJ1-1
d_call: NA
v_call: TRBV28
cdr3_nt: TGTGCCAGCAGTCAGGGCAGGCTGAACACTGAAGCTTTCTTT
cdr3_aa: CASSQGRLNTEAFF

clone_size: NA
cdr3_length: 11
j_call: TRBJ2-1
d_call: NA
v_call: TRBV5-4
cdr3_nt: TGTGCCAGCAGCTTGCAGCGAGAGCAGTTCTTC
cdr3_aa: CASSLQREQFF

clone_size: NA
cdr3_length: 15
j_call: TRBJ1-5
d_call: TRBD1
v_call: TRBV19
cdr3_nt: TGTGCCAGTAGTTACGGGACAGGGTACAATCAGCCCCAGCATTTT
cdr3_aa: CASSYGTGYNQPQHF

clone_size: NA
cdr3_length: 15
j_call: TRBJ1-2
d_call: NA
v_call: TRBV15
cdr3_nt: TGTGCCACCAGCCGCGGACAGAGGGCGGACTATGGCTACACCTTC
cdr3_aa: CATSRGQRADYGYTF

clone_size: few
cdr3_length: 16
j_call: TRBJ1-2
d_call: NA
v_call: TRBV6-1
cdr3_nt: TGTGCCAGCAGTGAAGCGCTTCTTGGGCAGGGTTATGGCTACACCTTC
cdr3_aa: CASSEALLGQGYGYTF

clone_size: NA
cdr3_length: 15
j_call: TRBJ1-2
d_call: NA
v_call: TRBV14
cdr3_nt: TGTGCCAGCAGCCAAGGGAGTGCCAGGGGTTTTGGCTACACCTTC
cdr3_aa: CASSQGSARGFGYTF

clone_size: few
cdr3_length: 14
j_call: TRBJ2-3
d_call: TRBD2
v_call: TRBV5-1
cdr3_nt: TGCGCCAGCAGCCTAGCGGGGGGGTCAGATACGCAGTATTTT
cdr3_aa: CASSLAGGSDTQYF

clone_size: few
cdr3_length: 13
j_call: TRBJ1-1
d_call: TRBD1
v_call: TRBV5-4
cdr3_nt: TGTGCCAGTAGCTTCGGGACAGCGAATGAAGCTTTCTTT
cdr3_aa: CASSFGTANEAFF